What follows are 31 T cell receptor beta chains derived from one specimen sequenced in a study of blood T cell repertoires in COVID-19. Clones were sequenced by immunoSEQ multiplex PCR, and TCRdb holds only the in-frame ones, with some missing. Found here are around 300,000 clones, 89% of them singletons; the top ten hold less than 2.5%. The specimen sequenced was peripheral blood. The source is a man aged 45-65 years with acute or convalescent COVID-19.

The rearrangement uses TRBV2 and TRBJ2-4, with D uncertain. Germline CDR1 is SNHLY and CDR2 is FYNNEI. The CDR3 sequence is 16 residues long. Trimming shortened V by 2 bases and J by 0 bases, and 11 bases separated the two germline ends. In DNA, the CDR3 is TGTGCCAGCAGTGAACGCACCGAGCTAGCCAAAAACATTCAGTACTTC. It encodes CASSERTELAKNIQYF. The variable domain in full, with the rest retrieved from reference TRBV2 and TRBJ2-4, is EPEVTQTPSHQVTQMGQEVILRCVPISNHLYFYWYRQILGQKVEFLVSFYNNEISEKSEIFDDQFSVERPDGSNFTLKIRSTKLEDSAMYFCASSERTELAKNIQYFGAGTRLSVL.

The chain uses TRBV27 and TRBJ1-1; D not certain. Per germline, CDR1 MNHEY and CDR2 SMNVEV (reference sequence). V was pared by 8 bases and J by 6 bases, with 28 bases between. The CDR3 is 17 amino acids. CDR3 coding DNA: TGTGCCAGCGCTAATAAGAAATACGGTGGGCTTGTGTCTGAAGCTTTCTTT. This codes for CASANKKYGGLVSEAFF.

The J gene is TRBJ1-6, the V gene TRBV12-3 or TRBV12-4; D gene ambiguous. V was shortened by 6 bases and J by 7 bases, with 7 bases between the two germline ends. The CDR3 loop spans 12 amino acids. CDR3 loop: CASRQPNSPLHF. CDR3 DNA: TGTGCCAGCAGACAGCCCAATTCACCCCTCCACTTT.

V usage is TRBV6-5 and J usage is TRBJ1-5, with D perhaps matching TRBD1 (5 bases). This CDR3 comprises 14 residues. V dropped 2 bases and J dropped 5 bases, with 10 bases sitting between them. CDR1 and CDR2 (germline): MNHEY, SVGAGI. Written as DNA, the CDR3 is TGTGCCAGCAGTTACCGGGGGGGGGATCAGCCCCAGCATTTT. It specifies CASSYRGGDQPQHF.

The CDR3 is CASSRSRSEETQYF. CDR3 nucleotides: TGTGCCAGCAGCCGAAGTCGGAGTGAAGAGACCCAGTACTTC. The chain carries TRBV11-3 and TRBJ2-5, with no clear D. The CDR3 covers 14 residues. V shed 5 bases and J shed 3 bases, with 13 bases lying between them. Germline CDR1 SGHNT, CDR2 YENEEA.

V and J are TRBV30 and TRBJ1-2, with D uncertain. CDR1 GTSNPN and CDR2 SVGIG come from the germline V gene (reference sequence). The CDR3 loop spans 13 amino acids. Trimming cost V 0 bases and J 4 bases, with 9 bases left between them. The DNA for the CDR3 is TGTGCCTGGAGTGTACAGTGGATCTATGGCTACACCTTC. Translation gives CAWSVQWIYGYTF. Supplemented by reference TRBV30 and TRBJ1-2, the full variable domain reads SQTIHQWPATLVQPVGSPLSLECTVEGTSNPNLYWYRQAAGRGLQLLFYSVGIGQISSEVPQNLSASRPQDRQFILSSKKLLLSDSGFYLCAWSVQWIYGYTFGSGTRLTVV.

The CDR3, as DNA: TGCGCCAGCAGCCAACGGACAGGGGGCTCTGGAAACACCATATATTTT. Encoded protein: CASSQRTGGSGNTIYF. This chain connects TRBV4-1 to TRBJ1-3, with 10 bases identical to TRBD1. The CDR3 extends over 16 amino acids. CDR1 and CDR2 (germline): MGHRA, YSYEKL. The junction had 1 base not matched to a gene; V was cut back by 2 bases and J by 0 bases.

CDR3 DNA sequence: TGCGCCAGCAGCTTGAAGGGGTGGGGCTCTGGGGCCAACGTCCTGACTTTC. Its translation: CASSLKGWGSGANVLTF. The chain is built from TRBV5-1 and TRBJ2-6; TRBD1 might be the D (5 bases). V was trimmed by 1 base and J by 0 bases, leaving 11 bases between them. CDR1 SGHRS and CDR2 YFSETQ come from the germline V gene. CDR3 length: 17 amino acids.

The chain couples TRBV30 to TRBJ2-5; 9 bases agree with TRBD2. V was clipped by 7 bases and J by 5 bases; unmatched bases: 17. Germline V gene lookup returns CDR1 GTSNPN and CDR2 SVGIG (reference sequence). The CDR3 extends over 16 amino acids. CDR3 protein: CASTEGASGVGETQYF. The CDR3 nucleotides are TGTGCCTCCACAGAGGGTGCTAGCGGGGTTGGGGAGACCCAGTACTTC.

The CDR3 spells CASGPLERAFF. DNA of the CDR3: TGTGCTAGTGGCCCCCTCGAGAGGGCTTTCTTT. The chain couples TRBV12-5 to TRBJ1-1; no reliable D call. Per the germline V gene, CDR1 is LGHNT and CDR2 is FRNRAP. The length of the CDR3 is 11 residues. Trimming removed 6 bases from V and 11 bases from J, with 13 bases in between. The entire variable domain, with the rest obtained from reference TRBV12-5 and TRBJ1-1, is as follows: DARVTQTPRHKVTEMGQEVTMRCQPILGHNTVFWYRQTMMQGLELLAYFRNRAPLDDSGMPKDRFSAEMPDATLATLKIQPSEPRDSAVYFCASGPLERAFFGQGTRLTVV.

The J gene is TRBJ1-4, the V gene TRBV19, with 8 bases fitting TRBD1. Per the germline V gene, CDR1 is LNHDA and CDR2 is SQIVND (reference sequence). The CDR3 is made up of 16 amino acids. V lost 1 base to trimming and J lost 10 bases; unmatched junction nucleotides: 11. The CDR3 protein is CASSIVHPGTGGKLFF. CDR3 bases: TGTGCCAGTAGTATAGTTCATCCCGGGACAGGCGGAAAACTGTTTTTT.

The J gene is TRBJ2-5, the V gene TRBV30; D might be TRBD1 (6 bases). Trimming removed 5 bases at V and 1 base at J, with 17 bases between. In germline, CDR1 is GTSNPN, CDR2 SVGIG (reference sequence). The CDR3 has 15 amino acids. CDR3 protein: CAWGKKQGLQETQYF. The CDR3 nucleotides are TGTGCCTGGGGGAAAAAACAGGGTCTCCAAGAGACCCAGTACTTC.

The J gene is TRBJ2-1, the V gene TRBV2, with 11 bases fitting TRBD1. Looked up from germline, CDR1 is SNHLY and CDR2 is FYNNEI. The CDR3 is 16 residues long. V shed 6 bases, J shed 5 bases, and the junction held 9 bases outside the gene matches. The DNA of the CDR3 is TGTGCCAGCAGCCCTTGGACAGGGGGCGTAAACAATGAGCAGTTCTTC. It translates to CASSPWTGGVNNEQFF.

The gene calls are TRBV7-9 and TRBJ2-7, with 10 bases that match TRBD1. The CDR3 contains 15 residues. Germline CDR1 is SEHNR and CDR2 is FQNEAQ (reference sequence). Trimming removed 5 bases from V and 2 bases from J; junction bases left unmatched: 6. CDR3 residues: CASSTGQGVTYEQYF. The CDR3 DNA reads TGTGCCAGCAGCACTGGACAGGGGGTTACCTACGAGCAGTACTTC.

The rearrangement links TRBV9 to TRBJ1-3; D is possibly TRBD1 (6 bases). Germline V lookup: CDR1 SGDLS, CDR2 YYNGEE. V lost 0 bases and J lost 0, with 13 bases in between. The CDR3 extends over 17 amino acids. CDR3 DNA: TGTGCCAGCAGCGTAGAAGGGACACCGTACTCTGGAAACACCATATATTTT. Its protein product is CASSVEGTPYSGNTIYF.

The CDR3 DNA reads as TGTGCCAGCAGCGCGACAGCTACGAACACCGGGGAGCTGTTTTTT. This encodes CASSATATNTGELFF. The chain has TRBV7-3 and TRBJ2-2; perhaps TRBD1 as D (5 bases). The CDR3 loop spans 15 amino acids. Germline loops: CDR1 SGHTA, CDR2 FQGTGA. Trimming stripped 5 bases from V and 0 bases from J, with 10 bases between.

The count of this clone is one. V usage is TRBV5-1 and J usage is TRBJ1-2; perhaps TRBD1 as D (6 bases). The CDR3 loop spans 13 amino acids. The germline CDR1 and CDR2 sequences are SGHRS and YFSETQ. With 1 base removed from V and 5 bases from J, the gap between germline ends came to 9 bases. The CDR3 DNA follows: TGCGCCAGCAGCTTGTGGCAGGGGTATGGCTACACCTTC. Its translation: CASSLWQGYGYTF. Filled out from reference TRBV5-1 and TRBJ1-2, the complete variable domain reads KAGVTQTPRYLIKTRGQQVTLSCSPISGHRSVSWYQQTPGQGLQFLFEYFSETQRNKGNFPGRFSGRQFSNSRSEMNVSTLELGDSALYLCASSLWQGYGYTFGSGTRLTVV.

This clone was detected only a few times. The CDR3 nucleotides are TGTGCCAGCAGCTTGTTAGGGGCTGGGGCCAACGTCCTGACTTTC. The encoded protein is CASSLLGAGANVLTF. The chain combines TRBV5-4 with TRBJ2-6; a possible D gene is TRBD1 (5 bases). Germline values: CDR1 SGHNT, CDR2 YYREEE (reference sequence). This CDR3 is built from 15 residues. The V and J ends lost 1 base and 2 bases respectively, with 7 bases between them.

The rearrangement links TRBV5-6 to TRBJ1-2, with D possibly TRBD1 on 5 matching bases. Germline lookup yields CDR1 SGHDT and CDR2 YYEEEE. Deletions cut 0 bases from V and 3 bases from J, with 9 bases between. CDR3 length: 14 residues. CDR3 nucleotide sequence: TGTGCCAGCAGCTTGGAGGGGTTTGACTATGGCTACACCTTC. It translates to CASSLEGFDYGYTF.

The chain is built from TRBV5-1 and TRBJ2-7; 9 bases match TRBD1. The CDR3 contains 13 residues. J lost 6 bases, V lost 3 bases, and 4 bases had no gene match. The germline V gene encodes CDR1 SGHRS and CDR2 YFSETQ. DNA of the CDR3: TGCGCCAGCAGCTGGGGACAGGGCGGCGAGCAGTACTTC. Its translation: CASSWGQGGEQYF.

The genes are TRBV30 and TRBJ2-2; possible D gene TRBD2, 5 bases. The CDR3 spans 14 residues. V lost 1 base and J 4 bases, leaving 10 bases between the germline ends. Per germline, CDR1 GTSNPN and CDR2 SVGIG (reference sequence). The CDR3 coding sequence is TGTGCCTGGAGTGGGCTAGCTCCCACCGGGGAGCTGTTTTTT. As protein: CAWSGLAPTGELFF.

J is TRBJ2-3 and V is TRBV19, with TRBD2 matching 15 bases. Germline loops: CDR1 LNHDA, CDR2 SQIVND (reference sequence). CDR3 length equals 17 residues. The V segment lost 3 bases and the J segment 6 bases; nucleotides outside the gene matches: 7. CDR3 nucleotides: TGTGCCAGTAGTATCAGGACTAGCGGGGGGGCCTGGGATACGCAGTATTTT. This sequence encodes CASSIRTSGGAWDTQYF.

The CDR3 protein is CASSQQVSQPQHF. The CDR3 DNA is TGCGCCAGCAGCCAACAGGTTTCACAGCCCCAGCATTTT. The gene calls are TRBV4-1 and TRBJ1-5; D call uncertain. The germline V gene encodes CDR1 MGHRA and CDR2 YSYEKL. The CDR3 has 13 residues. V lost 2 bases to trimming and J lost 7 bases, with 9 bases between them.

This chain uses TRBV6-5 with TRBJ1-5, with 8 bases identical to TRBD1. Unmatched junction bases numbered 6, after V lost 6 bases and J lost 2 bases. The CDR3 totals 15 residues. Germline CDR1 MNHEY, CDR2 SVGAGI. As DNA, the CDR3 is TGTGCCAGCAGCTCGACAGGGGTTGGCAATCAGCCCCAGCATTTT. Translated, it gives CASSSTGVGNQPQHF.

CDR3 bases: TGTGCCAGCAGCCGCCGGGCAGATACGCAGTATTTT. Translated: CASSRRADTQYF. The chain joins TRBV7-8 to TRBJ2-3; the D is unclear. Germline CDR1 and CDR2: SGHVS and FQNEAQ. V dropped 5 bases and J dropped 4 bases, with 7 bases sitting between them. The CDR3 is 12 residues long.

The rearrangement uses TRBV11-2 and TRBJ1-2, with D tentatively TRBD1 (6 bases). This CDR3 has 12 residues. Trimming shortened V by 4 bases and J by 9 bases, and 12 bases separated the two germline ends. In germline, CDR1 is SGHAT, CDR2 FQNNGV. The CDR3 protein is CASSSGQFRYTF. CDR3 DNA sequence: TGTGCCAGCAGCTCCGGACAGTTTCGCTACACCTTC. Filled out from reference TRBV11-2 and TRBJ1-2, the complete variable domain reads EAGVAQSPRYKIIEKRQSVAFWCNPISGHATLYWYQQILGQGPKLLIQFQNNGVVDDSQLPKDRFSAERLKGVDSTLKIQPAKLEDSAVYLCASSSGQFRYTFGSGTRLTVV.

The chain has TRBV30 and TRBJ1-5; perhaps TRBD1 as D (6 bases). The CDR3 runs 15 residues. Between the trimmed V and J ends, which lost 2 bases and 9 bases, there was a span of 20 bases. Looked up from germline, CDR1 is GTSNPN and CDR2 is SVGIG (reference sequence). In DNA form, the CDR3 reads TGTGCCTGGAGTCCCCCCAGGGGTCGGGATCGGCCCCAGCATTTT. Amino acids: CAWSPPRGRDRPQHF.

The chain recombines TRBV25-1 with TRBJ2-3, with 7 bases fitting TRBD2. The J segment lost 0 bases and the V segment lost 2 bases, leaving 8 bases of the junction unmatched. Germline V gene data show CDR1 as MGHDK and CDR2 as SYGVNS. This CDR3 is 17 amino acids long. CDR3 loop: CASSESGGVSSTDTQYF. The CDR3 bases are TGTGCCAGCAGTGAAAGTGGGGGGGTGTCTAGCACAGATACGCAGTATTTT.

V usage is TRBV7-3 and J usage is TRBJ2-5; the match to TRBD2 covers 10 bases. This CDR3 contains 16 residues. The germline V gene has CDR1 SGHTA and CDR2 FQGTGA. Losses at the gene ends were 0 bases for V and 4 bases for J; bases not matched to a gene: 5. The CDR3 DNA sequence: TGTGCCAGCAGCTTAACGCCTAGCGGGGGTAGAGAGACCCAGTACTTC. As protein: CASSLTPSGGRETQYF.

A remark on this clone: One end of the junction is discordant with germline, which a read error may explain. The chain has TRBV7-7 and TRBJ2-2; weak D call: TRBD2 (7 bases). From germline, CDR1 is SSHAT and CDR2 FNYEAQ (reference sequence). This CDR3 is 15 amino acids long. CDR3 amino acids: CASSFAGAHTGELFF. CDR3 bases: TGTGCTAGCAGCTTCGCGGGGGCCCACACCGGGGAGCTGTTTTTT.

This chain joins TRBV5-1 and TRBJ1-4; possible D gene TRBD1, 6 bases. Germline lookup yields CDR1 SGHRS and CDR2 YFSETQ. Trimming shortened V by 3 bases and J by 8 bases, and 20 bases separated the two germline ends. The CDR3 extends over 16 amino acids. In nucleotides, the CDR3 is TGCGCCAGCAGCTCTCTTTTCCACAGGGAAGACGAAAAACTGTTTTTT. This sequence encodes CASSSLFHREDEKLFF.